The source of this TCR beta chain is a study of blood T cell repertoires in COVID-19. Grouping used clinical history reported by participants in a survey and questionnaire. The CDR3 covers 15 residues. V shed 10 bases, J shed 6 bases, and the junction held 14 bases outside the gene matches. The germline V gene encodes CDR1 MGHDK and CDR2 SYGVNS. The assay was immunoSEQ multiplex PCR, and TCRdb's table has in-frame clones only and misses some. The table records 200,000 to 250,000 clones, 86% of them present only once. This clonotype originated in a woman aged 40 to 50 with acute COVID-19. The rearrangement uses TRBV25-1 and TRBJ2-2, with 7 bases matching TRBD1. The sequencing sample was made of PBMCs or T cells enriched from blood (not recorded which). The CDR3 spells CATHRETGLAGELFF. The CDR3 DNA is TGTGCCACACACCGTGAGACAGGGTTGGCCGGGGAGCTGTTTTTT.